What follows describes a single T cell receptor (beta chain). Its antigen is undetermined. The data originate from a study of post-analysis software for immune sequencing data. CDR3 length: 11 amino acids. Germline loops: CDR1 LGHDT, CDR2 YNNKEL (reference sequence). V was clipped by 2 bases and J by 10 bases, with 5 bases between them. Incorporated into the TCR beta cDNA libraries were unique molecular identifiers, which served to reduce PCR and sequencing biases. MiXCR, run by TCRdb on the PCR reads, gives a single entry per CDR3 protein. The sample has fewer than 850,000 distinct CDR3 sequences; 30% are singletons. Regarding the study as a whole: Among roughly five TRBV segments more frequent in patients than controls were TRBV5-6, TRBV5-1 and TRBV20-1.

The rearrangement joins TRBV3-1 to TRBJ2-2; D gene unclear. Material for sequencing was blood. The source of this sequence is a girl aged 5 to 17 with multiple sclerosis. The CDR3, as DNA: TGTGCCAGCAGCCAATTTGAGGAGCTGTTTTTT. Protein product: CASSQFEELFF.